This TCR beta chain originates from a study of T cells in Graves' hyperthyroidism and ophthalmopathy. Background on the study: Any treatment followed the collection of peripheral blood at initial diagnosis.

V gave up 4 bases and J gave up 6 bases; unmatched junction bases: 4. CDR1 SGHKS and CDR2 YYEKEE come from the germline V gene (reference sequence). This CDR3 spans 14 amino acids. The TCR beta CDR3 regions underwent amplification using RNA transcripts as the source. Carried out on the TCR CDR3, a first-round RT-PCR used the HTBI primer set. TCRdb analysed the multiplex PCR reads with MiXCR anew, one entry per CDR3 protein. This sample carries fewer than 400,000 distinct CDR3 sequences, around an eighth of them seen once, and the ten largest clones take around 28%. The chain carries TRBV5-5 and TRBJ2-1; 10 bases line up with TRBD1. Sequencing used blood. The receptor's source is a man aged 50-60 years with Graves' ophthalmopathy. CDR3 in amino acids: CASSRGTGVNEQFF. The CDR3 region has the DNA TGTGCCAGCAGCCGGGGGACAGGGGTCAATGAGCAGTTCTTC.